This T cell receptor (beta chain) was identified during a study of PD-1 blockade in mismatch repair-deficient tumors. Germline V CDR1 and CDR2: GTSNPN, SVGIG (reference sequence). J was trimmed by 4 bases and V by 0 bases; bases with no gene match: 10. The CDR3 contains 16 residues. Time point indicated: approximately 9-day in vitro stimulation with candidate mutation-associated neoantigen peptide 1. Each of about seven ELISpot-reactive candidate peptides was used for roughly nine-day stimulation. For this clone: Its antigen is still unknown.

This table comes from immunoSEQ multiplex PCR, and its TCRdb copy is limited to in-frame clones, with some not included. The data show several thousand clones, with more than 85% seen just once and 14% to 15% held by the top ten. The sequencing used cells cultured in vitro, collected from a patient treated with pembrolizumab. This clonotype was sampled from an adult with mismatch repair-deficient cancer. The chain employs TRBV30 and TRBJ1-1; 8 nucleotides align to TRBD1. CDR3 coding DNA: TGTGCCTGGAGTGTACACGCAGGACAGGGAGGCACTGAAGCTTTCTTT. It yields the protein CAWSVHAGQGGTEAFF.